This T cell receptor beta chain stems from a study of CD8 T cells in ankylosing spondylitis. Study-level results: The study identified a TCR beta motif of 7 or 8 highly homologous variants that appeared characteristic of ankylosing spondylitis blood.

Notes on this clonotype: The antigen remains undetermined.

This CDR3 has 16 amino acids. The germline V gene has CDR1 SGHTA and CDR2 FQGTGA. Losses at the gene ends were 2 bases for V and 4 bases for J; bases not matched to a gene: 8. TCRdb analysed the 5' RACE reads with MiXCR anew, one entry per CDR3 protein. The table records about 700,000 distinct CDR3 sequences, around 19% of them present only once. The specimen was blood, either unsorted or a sorted T cell fraction (not recorded which). This clonotype was sampled from a male donor with ankylosing spondylitis. The chain has TRBV7-3 and TRBJ2-1; TRBD2 matches at 7 bases. CDR3 coding DNA: TGTGCCAGCAGCTTACGGCCTAGCGGCCTATACAATGAGCAGTTCTTC. Amino acids: CASSLRPSGLYNEQFF.